Shown below are 13 T cell receptor beta chains from a single sample sequenced in a study of immune evolution from preneoplasia to lung adenocarcinoma. The repertoire was sequenced with immunoSEQ multiplex PCR; TCRdb's copy has only in-frame clones and lacks some. The table lists about 10,000 clones, 88% of them singletons. Specimen: FFPE invasive lung adenocarcinoma tissue. These receptors all come from a person aged 70 to 85 with invasive lung adenocarcinoma. Some clones in this sample may be carry-over from other donors' samples.

This clone has only a few counts. This chain connects TRBV29-1 to TRBJ2-1, with 9 bases lining up with TRBD2. The V gene's germline CDR1 is SQVTM and CDR2 ANQGSEA. Trimming cost V 5 bases and J 4 bases; bases outside gene matches: 3. The CDR3 extends over 13 amino acids. CDR3 protein: CSVLTSGYNEQFF. CDR3 coding DNA: TGCAGCGTTTTAACTAGCGGGTACAATGAGCAGTTCTTC.

V gene TRBV30 combines with J gene TRBJ2-1; D not certain. Trimming removed 3 bases at V and 5 bases at J, with 8 bases between. The CDR3 loop spans 12 amino acids. Per germline, CDR1 GTSNPN and CDR2 SVGIG (reference sequence). The CDR3 loop is CAWSYTDNEQFF. DNA of the CDR3: TGTGCCTGGAGCTACACCGACAATGAGCAGTTCTTC.

V and J are TRBV30 and TRBJ2-5; D gene unclear. Per germline, CDR1 GTSNPN and CDR2 SVGIG (reference sequence). The CDR3 is 11 residues long. Trimming took 3 bases from V and 3 from J, leaving 5 bases between them. The CDR3 region has the DNA TGTGCCTGGAGGAAGGAAGAGACCCAGTACTTC. This translates into CAWRKEETQYF.

This chain joins TRBV11-2 and TRBJ2-7; D gene unclear. The CDR3 sequence is 15 residues long. V lost 4 bases and J 0 bases, leaving 13 bases between the germline ends. Per germline, CDR1 SGHAT and CDR2 FQNNGV. The CDR3 here is CASSSGRLISYEQYF. The CDR3 nucleotides are TGTGCCAGCAGCTCAGGCAGGTTAATCTCCTACGAGCAGTACTTC. Combining the CDR3 with reference TRBV11-2 and TRBJ2-7 gives the whole variable domain EAGVAQSPRYKIIEKRQSVAFWCNPISGHATLYWYQQILGQGPKLLIQFQNNGVVDDSQLPKDRFSAERLKGVDSTLKIQPAKLEDSAVYLCASSSGRLISYEQYFGPGTRLTVT.

V and J are TRBV7-9 and TRBJ2-1; the D gene could be TRBD1 or TRBD2 (5 bases each). CDR1 and CDR2 from the germline V gene are SEHNR and FQNEAQ (reference sequence). Trimming left V 6 bases short and J 5 bases short, with 14 bases between. This CDR3 has 14 amino acids. CDR3 loop: CASSTLGRDNEQFF. In nucleotides, the CDR3 is TGTGCCAGCAGTACCTTGGGACGGGACAATGAGCAGTTCTTC.

The J gene is TRBJ2-3, the V gene TRBV5-4; perhaps TRBD2 as D (5 bases). This CDR3 is 15 amino acids long. The V and J ends lost 0 bases and 0 bases respectively, with 8 bases between them. Germline-derived CDR1 and CDR2 are SGHNT and YYREEE (reference sequence). CDR3 sequence (DNA): TGTGCCAGCAGCTTGGTGGGAGCCAGCACAGATACGCAGTATTTT. Translating it yields CASSLVGASTDTQYF.

This clone was observed a single time. V gene TRBV7-8 combines with J gene TRBJ1-1; perhaps TRBD1 as D (6 bases). CDR3 length equals 15 residues. V lost 6 bases to trimming and J lost 0 bases, with 14 bases between them. Germline V gives CDR1 SGHVS, CDR2 FQNEAQ. The CDR3 DNA reads TGTGCCAGCAGTGTGGCCGGGACAATGAACACTGAAGCTTTCTTT. This encodes CASSVAGTMNTEAFF.

The rearrangement joins TRBV10-2 to TRBJ2-5; D is perhaps TRBD2 (6 bases). The CDR3 runs 15 residues. The germline CDR1 and CDR2 sequences are WSHSY and SAAADI. Trimming shortened V by 1 base and J by 0 bases, and 9 bases separated the two germline ends. CDR3 residues: CASSEWRGDQETQYF. DNA of the CDR3: TGCGCCAGCAGTGAGTGGCGGGGAGACCAAGAGACCCAGTACTTC.

The J gene is TRBJ1-2, the V gene TRBV6-5; weak D call: TRBD1 (5 bases). V lost 0 bases to trimming and J lost 4 bases, with 15 bases between them. Looked up from germline, CDR1 is MNHEY and CDR2 is SVGAGI. The CDR3 spans 16 residues. This CDR3 is CASSYSGGGRLYGYTF. DNA of the CDR3: TGTGCCAGCAGTTACTCGGGTGGGGGTAGACTCTATGGCTACACCTTC.

This clone showed up just once. V and J are TRBV6-1 and TRBJ2-5; D not certain. V was trimmed by 7 bases and J by 5 bases, leaving 14 bases between them. In germline, CDR1 is MNHNS, CDR2 SASEGT. The CDR3 extends over 13 amino acids. Written as DNA, the CDR3 is TGTGCCAGCACACCAGTGCTGAGGGAGACCCAGTACTTC. Protein product: CASTPVLRETQYF.

This rearrangement joins TRBV6-6 to TRBJ1-4; the D gene is possibly TRBD1 (6 bases). The ends were cut back, 0 bases at V and 8 bases at J, with 13 bases in the middle. The CDR3 runs 15 residues. CDR1 MNHNY and CDR2 SVGAGI come from the germline V gene (reference sequence). CDR3 DNA: TGTGCCAGCAGTTACTCAAACAGGGTCGAGGAAAAACTGTTTTTT. Translated, it gives CASSYSNRVEEKLFF.

This rearrangement joins TRBV4-1 to TRBJ1-4, with 7 bases that match TRBD1. V gave up 5 bases and J gave up 3 bases; unmatched junction bases: 9. The CDR3 sequence is 16 residues long. Germline-derived CDR1 and CDR2 are MGHRA and YSYEKL. Here the CDR3 DNA reads TGCGCCAGCAGCAAACTCAGGGACAGCTCTAATGAAAAACTGTTTTTT. Amino acid sequence: CASSKLRDSSNEKLFF.

This clone came up a few times. V usage is TRBV28 and J usage is TRBJ2-7; TRBD1 agrees at 10 bases. This CDR3 contains 14 residues. Germline values: CDR1 MDHEN, CDR2 SYDVKM. The trim removed 3 bases at V and 8 bases at J, leaving 7 bases unmatched. CDR3 nucleotide sequence: TGTGCCAGCAGTTTGGGGACAGGGGTTTACCAGCAGTACTTC. Its translation: CASSLGTGVYQQYF.